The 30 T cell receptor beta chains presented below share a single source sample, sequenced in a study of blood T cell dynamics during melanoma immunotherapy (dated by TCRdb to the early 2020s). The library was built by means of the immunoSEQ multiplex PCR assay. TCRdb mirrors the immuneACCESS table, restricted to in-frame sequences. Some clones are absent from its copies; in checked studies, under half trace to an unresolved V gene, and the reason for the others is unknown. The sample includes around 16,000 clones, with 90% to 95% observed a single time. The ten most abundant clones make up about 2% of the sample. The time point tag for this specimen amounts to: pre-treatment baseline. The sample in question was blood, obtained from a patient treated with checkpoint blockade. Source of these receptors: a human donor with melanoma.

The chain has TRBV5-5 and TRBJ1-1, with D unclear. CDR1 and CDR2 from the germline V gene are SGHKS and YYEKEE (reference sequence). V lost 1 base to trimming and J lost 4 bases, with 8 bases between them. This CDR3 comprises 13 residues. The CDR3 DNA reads TGTGCCAGCAGCTTGATTCAGGCCACTGAAGCTTTCTTT. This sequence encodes CASSLIQATEAFF.

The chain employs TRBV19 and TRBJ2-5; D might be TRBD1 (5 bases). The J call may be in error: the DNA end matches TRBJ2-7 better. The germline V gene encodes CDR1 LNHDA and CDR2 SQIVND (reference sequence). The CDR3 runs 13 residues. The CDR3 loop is CASSQGSPYEQYF. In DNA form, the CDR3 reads TGTGCCAGTTCTCAGGGATCCCCCTACGAGCAGTACTTC.

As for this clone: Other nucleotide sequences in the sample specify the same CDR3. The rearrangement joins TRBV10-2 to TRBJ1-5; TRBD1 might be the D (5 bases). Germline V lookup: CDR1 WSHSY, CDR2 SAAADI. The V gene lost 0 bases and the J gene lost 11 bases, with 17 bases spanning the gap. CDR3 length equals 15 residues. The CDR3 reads CASSESSGGGSAQHF. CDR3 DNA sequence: TGCGCCAGCAGTGAGTCAAGCGGGGGTGGGTCGGCCCAGCATTTT.

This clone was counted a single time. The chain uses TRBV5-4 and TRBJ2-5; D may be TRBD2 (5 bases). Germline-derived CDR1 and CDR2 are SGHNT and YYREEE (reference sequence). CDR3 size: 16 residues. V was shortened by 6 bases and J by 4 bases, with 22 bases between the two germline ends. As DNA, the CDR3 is TGTGCCAGCAAATTTGAGATAGGCGGACTGACAGAGACCCAGTACTTC. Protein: CASKFEIGGLTETQYF.

CDR3 amino acids: CASSEAGGGYGYTF. The CDR3 nucleotides are TGTGCCAGCAGTGAAGCGGGGGGAGGCTATGGCTACACCTTC. The chain links TRBV6-1 to TRBJ1-2, with a weak D call TRBD1 (5 bases). Germline loops: CDR1 MNHNS, CDR2 SASEGT. The V gene lost 0 bases and the J gene lost 4 bases, with 9 bases spanning the gap. The CDR3 covers 14 residues.

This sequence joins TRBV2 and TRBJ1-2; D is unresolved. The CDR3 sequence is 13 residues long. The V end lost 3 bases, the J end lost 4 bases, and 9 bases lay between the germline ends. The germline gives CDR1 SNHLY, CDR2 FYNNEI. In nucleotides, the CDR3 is TGTGCCAGCAGTGATGGTGAAGCCTATGGCTACACCTTC. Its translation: CASSDGEAYGYTF.

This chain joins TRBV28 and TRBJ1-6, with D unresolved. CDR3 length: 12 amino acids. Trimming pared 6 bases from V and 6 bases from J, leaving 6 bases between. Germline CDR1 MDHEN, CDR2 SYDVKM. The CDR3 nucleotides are TGTGCCAGCAGCGTACTTAATTCACCCCTCCACTTT. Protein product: CASSVLNSPLHF. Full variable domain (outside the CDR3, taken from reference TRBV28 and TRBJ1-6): DVKVTQSSRYLVKRTGEKVFLECVQDMDHENMFWYRQDPGLGLRLIYFSYDVKMKEKGDIPEGYSVSREKKERFSLILESASTNQTSMYLCASSVLNSPLHFGNGTRLTVT.

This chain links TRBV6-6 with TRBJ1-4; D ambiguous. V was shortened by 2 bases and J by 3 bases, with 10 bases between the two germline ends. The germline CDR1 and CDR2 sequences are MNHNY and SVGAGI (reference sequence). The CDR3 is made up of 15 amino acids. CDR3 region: CASSYGVGANEKLFF. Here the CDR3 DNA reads TGTGCCAGCAGTTACGGGGTCGGGGCTAATGAAAAACTGTTTTTT.

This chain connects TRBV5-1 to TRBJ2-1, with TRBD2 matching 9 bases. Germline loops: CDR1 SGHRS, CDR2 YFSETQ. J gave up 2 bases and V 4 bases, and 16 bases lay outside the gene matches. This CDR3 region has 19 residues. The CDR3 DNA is TGCGCCAGCAGCCCAGGAAGGGCGGGAGGGCCTTATCCCTACAATGAGCAGTTCTTC. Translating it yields CASSPGRAGGPYPYNEQFF.

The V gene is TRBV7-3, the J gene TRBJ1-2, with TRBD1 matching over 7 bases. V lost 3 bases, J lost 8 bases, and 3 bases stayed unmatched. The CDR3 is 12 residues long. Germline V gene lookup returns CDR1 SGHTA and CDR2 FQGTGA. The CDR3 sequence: CASSFGTEGYTF. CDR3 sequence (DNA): TGTGCCAGCAGCTTCGGGACAGAAGGCTACACCTTC.

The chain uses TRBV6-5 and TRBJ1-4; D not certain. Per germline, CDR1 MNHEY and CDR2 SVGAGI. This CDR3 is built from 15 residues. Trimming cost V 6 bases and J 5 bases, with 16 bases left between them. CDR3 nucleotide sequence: TGTGCCAGCAGGAGACTGAGTAGTGGGAATGAAAAACTGTTTTTT. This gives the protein CASRRLSSGNEKLFF.

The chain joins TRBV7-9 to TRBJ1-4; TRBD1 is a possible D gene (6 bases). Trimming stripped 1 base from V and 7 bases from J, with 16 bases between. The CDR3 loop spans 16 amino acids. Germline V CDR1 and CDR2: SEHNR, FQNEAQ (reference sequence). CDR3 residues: CASSLGSQGFSEKLFF. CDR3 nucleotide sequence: TGTGCCAGCAGCTTAGGTTCTCAGGGGTTTAGTGAAAAACTGTTTTTT.

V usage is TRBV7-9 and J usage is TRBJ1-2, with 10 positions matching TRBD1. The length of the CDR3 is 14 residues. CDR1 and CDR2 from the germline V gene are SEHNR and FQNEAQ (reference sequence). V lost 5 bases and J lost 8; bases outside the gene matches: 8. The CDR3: CASSQRDRGSGYTF. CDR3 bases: TGTGCCAGCAGCCAGCGGGACAGGGGCAGCGGCTACACCTTC.

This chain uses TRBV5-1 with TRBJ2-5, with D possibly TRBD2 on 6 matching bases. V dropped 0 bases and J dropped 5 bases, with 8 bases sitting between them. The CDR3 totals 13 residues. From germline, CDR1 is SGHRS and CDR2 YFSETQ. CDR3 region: CASSLGGAETQYF. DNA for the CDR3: TGCGCCAGCAGCTTGGGCGGGGCCGAGACCCAGTACTTC.

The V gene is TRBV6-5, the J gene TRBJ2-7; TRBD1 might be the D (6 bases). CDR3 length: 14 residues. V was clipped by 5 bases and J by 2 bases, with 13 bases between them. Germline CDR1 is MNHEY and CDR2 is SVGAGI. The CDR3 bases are TGTGCCAGCAGTACCGATGGGGGCCCCTACGAGCAGTACTTC. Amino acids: CASSTDGGPYEQYF.

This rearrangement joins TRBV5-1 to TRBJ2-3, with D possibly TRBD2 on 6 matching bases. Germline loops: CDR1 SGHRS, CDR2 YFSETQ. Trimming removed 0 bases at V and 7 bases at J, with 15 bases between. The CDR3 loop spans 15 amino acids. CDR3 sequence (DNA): TGCGCCAGCAGCTTGGATAGCGGTAATGGAAATACGCAGTATTTT. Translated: CASSLDSGNGNTQYF.

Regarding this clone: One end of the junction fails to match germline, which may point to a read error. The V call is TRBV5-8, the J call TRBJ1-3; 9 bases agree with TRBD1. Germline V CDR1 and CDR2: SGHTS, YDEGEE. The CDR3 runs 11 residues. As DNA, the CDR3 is TGTGCCAGCACCCTTACAGGGGGCCCGATGTTT. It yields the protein CASTLTGGPMF. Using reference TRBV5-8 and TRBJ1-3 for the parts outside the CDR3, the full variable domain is EAGVTQSPTHLIKTRGQQATLRCSPISGHTSVYWYQQALGLGLQFLLWYDEGEERNRGNFPPRFSGRQFPNYSSELNVNALELEDSALYLCASTLTGGPMFGEGSWLTVV.

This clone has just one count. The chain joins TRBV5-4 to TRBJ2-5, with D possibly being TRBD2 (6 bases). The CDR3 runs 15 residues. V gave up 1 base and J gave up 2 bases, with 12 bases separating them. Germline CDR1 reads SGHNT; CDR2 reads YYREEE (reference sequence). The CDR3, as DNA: TGTGCCAGCAGCTTGAGGACGGGGGAGCAAGAGACCCAGTACTTC. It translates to CASSLRTGEQETQYF.

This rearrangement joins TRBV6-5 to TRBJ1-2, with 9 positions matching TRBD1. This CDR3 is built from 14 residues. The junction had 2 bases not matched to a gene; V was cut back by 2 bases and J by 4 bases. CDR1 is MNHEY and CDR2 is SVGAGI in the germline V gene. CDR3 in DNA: TGTGCCAGCAGTTACGGGACAGGGCCCTATGGCTACACCTTC. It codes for CASSYGTGPYGYTF.

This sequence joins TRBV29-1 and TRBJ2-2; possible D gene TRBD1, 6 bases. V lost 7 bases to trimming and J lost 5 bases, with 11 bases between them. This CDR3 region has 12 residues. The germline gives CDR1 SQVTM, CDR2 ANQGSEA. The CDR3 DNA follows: TGCAGCGCGGGACACCCGACCGGGGAGCTGTTTTTT. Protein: CSAGHPTGELFF.

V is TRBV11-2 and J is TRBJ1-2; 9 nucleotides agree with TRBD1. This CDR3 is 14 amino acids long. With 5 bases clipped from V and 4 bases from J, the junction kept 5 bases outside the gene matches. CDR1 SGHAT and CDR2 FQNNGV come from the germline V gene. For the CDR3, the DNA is TGTGCCAGCAGCCCCGGGACAGGGACCTATGGCTACACCTTC. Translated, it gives CASSPGTGTYGYTF.

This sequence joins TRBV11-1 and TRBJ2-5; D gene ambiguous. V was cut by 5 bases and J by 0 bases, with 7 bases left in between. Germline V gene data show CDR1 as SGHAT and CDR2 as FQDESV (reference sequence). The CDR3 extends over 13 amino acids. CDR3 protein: CASSALYQETQYF. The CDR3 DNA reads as TGTGCCAGCAGCGCCCTGTACCAAGAGACCCAGTACTTC.

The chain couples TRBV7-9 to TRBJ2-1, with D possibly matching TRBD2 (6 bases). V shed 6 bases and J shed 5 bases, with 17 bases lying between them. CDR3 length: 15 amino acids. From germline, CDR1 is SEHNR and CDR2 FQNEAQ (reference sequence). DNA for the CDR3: TGTGCCAGCAGTCGAAGTGGGGGGACCAACAATGAGCAGTTCTTC. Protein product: CASSRSGGTNNEQFF.

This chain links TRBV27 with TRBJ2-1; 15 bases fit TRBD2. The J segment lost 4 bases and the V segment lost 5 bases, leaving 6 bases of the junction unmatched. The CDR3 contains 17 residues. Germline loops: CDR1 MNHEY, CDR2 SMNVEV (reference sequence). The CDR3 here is CASSGAGLAGGYNEQFF. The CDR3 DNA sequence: TGTGCCAGCAGTGGGGCGGGACTAGCGGGGGGTTACAATGAGCAGTTCTTC.

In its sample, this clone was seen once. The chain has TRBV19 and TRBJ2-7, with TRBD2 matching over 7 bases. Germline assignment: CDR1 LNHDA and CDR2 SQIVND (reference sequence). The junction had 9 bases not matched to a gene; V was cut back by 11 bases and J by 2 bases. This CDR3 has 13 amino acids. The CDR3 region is CAAGEGGAYEQYF. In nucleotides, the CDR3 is TGTGCCGCCGGGGAGGGAGGTGCCTACGAGCAGTACTTC.

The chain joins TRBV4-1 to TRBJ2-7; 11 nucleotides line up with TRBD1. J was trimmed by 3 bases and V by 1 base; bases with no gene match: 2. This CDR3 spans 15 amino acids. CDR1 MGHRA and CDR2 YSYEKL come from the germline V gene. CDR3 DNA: TGCGCCAGCAGCCAAGGCGGGACAGGGGGCTACGAGCAGTACTTC. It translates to CASSQGGTGGYEQYF.

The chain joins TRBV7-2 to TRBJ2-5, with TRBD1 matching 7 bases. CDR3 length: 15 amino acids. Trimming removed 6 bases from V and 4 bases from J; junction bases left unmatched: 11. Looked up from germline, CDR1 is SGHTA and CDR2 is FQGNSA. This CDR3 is CASRPRQGILETQYF. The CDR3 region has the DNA TGTGCCAGCAGACCCCGACAGGGTATCCTAGAGACCCAGTACTTC.

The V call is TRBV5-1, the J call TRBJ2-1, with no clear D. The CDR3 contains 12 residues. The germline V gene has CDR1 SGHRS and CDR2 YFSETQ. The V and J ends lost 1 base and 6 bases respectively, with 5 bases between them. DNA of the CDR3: TGCGCCAGCAGCTTGATAGTCAATGAGCAGTTCTTC. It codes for CASSLIVNEQFF. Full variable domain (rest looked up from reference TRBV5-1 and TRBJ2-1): KAGVTQTPRYLIKTRGQQVTLSCSPISGHRSVSWYQQTPGQGLQFLFEYFSETQRNKGNFPGRFSGRQFSNSRSEMNVSTLELGDSALYLCASSLIVNEQFFGPGTRLTVL.

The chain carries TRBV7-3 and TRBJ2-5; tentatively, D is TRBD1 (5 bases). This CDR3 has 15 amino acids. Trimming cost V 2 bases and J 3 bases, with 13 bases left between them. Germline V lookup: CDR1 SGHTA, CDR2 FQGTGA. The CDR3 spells CASSLHGAREETQYF. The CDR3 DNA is TGTGCCAGCAGCTTACACGGCGCCAGGGAAGAGACCCAGTACTTC.

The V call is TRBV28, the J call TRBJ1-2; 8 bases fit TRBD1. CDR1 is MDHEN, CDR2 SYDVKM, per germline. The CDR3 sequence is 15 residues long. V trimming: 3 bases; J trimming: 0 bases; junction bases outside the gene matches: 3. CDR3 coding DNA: TGTGCCAGCAGTTTTGTACAGGGGGCTAACTATGGCTACACCTTC. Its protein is CASSFVQGANYGYTF.